This record covers a single T cell receptor beta chain. The antigen it recognizes is unknown. There are no base qualities to consult, and no much larger clone falls within one base. A second Seattle source provided samples from volunteer blood donors who had recovered from COVID-19. Whole blood was collected in K2EDTA tubes by collaborating institutions according to the institutions' own protocols. For TCRbeta analysis, collaborator samples were shipped as frozen whole blood, as isolated PBMCs, or as DNA extracted from either sample type. The CDR3, cysteine through phenylalanine, is 16 amino acids long. The sequence is cut down to CDR3 DNA, 48 bases in frame from base 1. Based on the germline V gene (reference sequence), the CDR1 and CDR2 sequences are SEHNR and FQNEAQ. Relative to germline, V is 0 bases shorter and J is 2 bases shorter, with 12 bases between their ends. This specimen comes from a study of blood T cell repertoires in COVID-19 (dated by TCRdb to between 2020 and 2021). In terms of the full investigation: Samples from collaborators originated in the United States, Italy and Spain and spanned both the acute and convalescent phases of COVID-19. Samples came from the ongoing ImmuneRACE study (first 160 participants) plus 1,254 subjects from 6 global collaborators. The dataset comprised deeply sampled blood TCRbeta repertoires from subjects exposed to, actively infected with, or recovered from COVID-19. The repertoires were released in a freely available public database meant as a resource for research on the immune response to SARS-CoV-2. The material from the prospective study consisted of cDNA or gDNA derived from T cells, B-cell-depleted T cells, or PBMCs. The sample metadata nearly always contained a de-identified subject ID, COVID-19 status, age in years and sex. Where available, HLA class I and class II types were obtained from metadata supplied by the sample provider rather than from assay-based typing.

What the research found in general, with its limitations: How much clinical and demographic metadata was included differed by source and by participant, and the metadata was provided uncurated.

TCRbeta CDR3 regions were amplified from genomic DNA using the immunoSEQ Assay, a bias-controlled multiplex PCR. Regarding the original processing steps: Within the assay, amplification of reference gene primers was used to estimate how many nucleated cells each sample contained. To quantify the absolute abundance of each unique TCRbeta CDR3 rearrangement, sequence reads were collapsed and filtered. Productive Simpson clonality was computed per sample as the square root of Simpson's diversity index over productive rearrangements. Drawn from immuneACCESS, this table holds only the in-frame rearrangements with V and J called that TCRdb kept. Clones are partly lost; checked studies trace under half to an unresolved V gene and leave the rest unexplained. Clone size and the V and J calls come from that table; the DNA yielded D and trimming. The sample includes some 200,000 clones, with around four fifths observed a single time. Clones ranked in the top ten supply roughly 5.3% of the sample.

The sequence was obtained from a woman in her fifties or sixties who had recovered from COVID-19. The chain employs TRBV7-9 and TRBJ2-3; D gene: possibly TRBD2, on 5 matching bases. Sequencing was done on a sample of peripheral blood. The sequence in DNA is TGTGCCAGCAGCTTAGCGTACGAGGGAGTCACAGATACGCAGTATTTT. Translated, it gives CASSLAYEGVTDTQYF.